The sequence of this T cell receptor beta chain was determined in a study of cytomegalovirus exposure and HLA in healthy donors (dated by TCRdb to 2015 to 2018). Context from the whole study: An earlier analysis of under 600 of the donors reported 250 to 300 Gb of sequence data and more than 90 million unique TCR beta sequences from about 179 million T cells. About 300 gigabases of sequencing data and 80 million or so unique TCR sequences were included in an early release covering roughly 700 HLA-typed donors. The genetic ancestry cluster associated with self-reported Caucasian donors included 81% of the 398 genotyped donors. The study aimed to test whether signatures of past pathogen exposure could be identified by cataloging public T cell receptors. The T cell repertoires of roughly 660 subjects were profiled by immunosequencing and related to cytomegalovirus serostatus. Along with the roughly 670-subject first cohort, a separate validation cohort of around 110 different subjects was used. High-throughput TCR immunosequencing, statistical association of individual TCRs with disease status, and machine learning were combined to predict cytomegalovirus infection status. To study patterns of TCR occurrence, a later analysis re-analyzed previously published TCR beta repertoires from around 670 donors and added high-resolution HLA genotyping. Rather than drawing on any new phenotypic data, the later analysis identified candidate immune exposures from TCR beta sequences and the way those sequences occurred across donors. An earlier analysis of about 600 of the donors used high-throughput TCR beta sequencing to judge whether each TCR beta V gene segment behaved as functional or pseudogenic. Donor age, sex, ethnicity and CMV serostatus were compiled alongside the repertoire data. In a later genetic analysis, genome-wide SNP genotypes for about three fifths of the roughly 670 donors were used, and that subset was treated as a discovery cohort. All discovery cohort repertoires had been generated using a single sequencing platform. HLA typing covered class I and class II loci at four-digit resolution. Typing coverage differed by locus: A, B, C, DRB1 and DQB1 were typed in roughly 620-640 donors, DQA1 in 500 to 550, DPA1 in 606, and DPB1 in 450 to 490. Because of strong linkage in the cohort, four or five DR-DQ haplotypes were treated as single units for association and clustering. Among almost 400 genotyped donors of the cohort, an average of about 240,000 unique TCR beta nucleotide sequences were sequenced per donor, roughly 20% of them non-productive.

This clone was seen a handful of times. Its antigen target is currently unknown. It has no much larger one-base neighbor in the sample; base qualities were not kept. The germline V gene yields MNHEY for CDR1 and SVGAGI for CDR2. V sheds 4 bases and J sheds 3 bases, leaving 14 bases between their ends. Inclusive of the bounding cysteine and phenylalanine, the CDR3 is 15 residues long. This entry keeps only the CDR3 DNA: 45 bases, framed from base 1. In total, fewer than 750 healthy bone marrow donors made up the cohort. Cohort members were all nominally healthy when sampled, although unrecorded immune exposures were likely present. The donor tested CMV seropositive and was one of the 289 seropositive cohort members. Each donor provided a peripheral blood sample, and peripheral blood mononuclear cells were used for TCR beta sequencing. The Qiagen DNeasy Blood Extraction Kit was used to extract genomic DNA from the blood cell samples.

Library preparation used the immunoSEQ multiplex PCR assay. For the multiplex PCR, a mixture combining 60 forward primers for TCR Vbeta segments and 13 reverse primers for TCR Jbeta segments was used. The CDR3 region of rearranged TCR beta genes was amplified from genomic DNA with a multiplex PCR assay. On the Illumina HiSeq System, the amplified TCR beta libraries were sequenced as 87-base-pair reads. Per the original workflow: In a later analysis, some 80 million unique TCR beta chains were counted across the 500 to 850 repertoires, and about 10 million of these chains were shared by at least two donors. To remove PCR and sequencing errors, raw reads were error-corrected and collapsed into unique sequences using a nearest-neighbor algorithm that merged closely related sequences. V, D and J gene segments were assigned by aligning CDR3 sequences to IMGT reference sequences. For a sequence to be retained, at least a six-nucleotide match to both a V gene segment and a J gene segment was required. Rearrangements were called productive when the CDR3 lacked stop codons and stayed in frame with V and J; all others were non-productive. Following IMGT convention, CDR3 was defined as the stretch from the second conserved V-encoded cysteine up to the conserved J-encoded phenylalanine. The earlier analysis of about 610 of the donors excluded sequences that lacked an unambiguous match to a single V gene segment. An earlier analysis of 500 to 600 of the donors classified V segments as functional when productive rearrangements were above 56.7% and as segregating when the standard deviation between donors was above 5%. A statistical classification framework was developed to diagnose cytomegalovirus status using the catalog of TCR beta chain sequences. A later analysis assigned V and J genes by comparing TCR nucleotide sequences with IMGT/GENE-DB human TR gene sequences. A later analysis assigned CDR3 sequences and most-parsimonious VDJ recombination scenarios with the TCRdist pipeline. A later analysis defined each TCR beta chain by its CDR3 amino acid sequence plus V-gene family, and excluded reads lacking a unique V-gene family. In a later analysis, fewer than 600 highly shared, low-generation-probability nucleotide sequences were removed to address suspected cross-contamination and a sequencing artifact. A later analysis calculated a clonal expansion index for each public chain from normalized within-repertoire ranks of inferred template counts. In a later analysis, generation probabilities were computed using a VDJ recombination model fitted to out-of-frame rearrangements, and the results were checked against IGoR. Hypergeometric tests were used in a later analysis to score TCR-TCR, TCR-HLA and TCR-CMV co-occurrence, with a repertoire-size bias correction applied to the TCR pairs. To estimate false discovery rates, a later analysis permuted the HLA or CMV assignments 20 times. A later analysis grouped co-occurring TCRs with DBSCAN, adding TCRdist sequence similarity when clustering within HLA-allele-positive subsets. Repertoires with fewer than 30,000 or more than 120,000 public chains, plus five repertoires with anomalous nucleotide sharing, were excluded from co-occurrence clustering. TCRdb provides this immuneACCESS table in a form limited to in-frame rearrangements. Some clones are lacking; in checked studies, under half of them reflect an unresolved V gene, and why the rest are absent is not known. V, J and clone size are taken as reported in that table, and D and trimming were inferred from the DNA itself. This sample gives more than 110,000 clones in total; roughly 80% of them show up just once. The ten largest clones add up to over 6.5% of the sample.

Here is what the overall study found, with its caveats: Specific HLA alleles were associated with about 17,000 TCR beta sequences at a false discovery rate of 0.05 in a later analysis. Several of the top co-occurrence clusters appeared to be linked to parvovirus B19, influenza, CMV and Epstein-Barr virus, according to a later analysis. In an earlier analysis of a few hundred of the donors, most TCR beta V segments were observed in productive rearrangements about 87% or about 30% of the time, broadly matching IMGT annotations. Correlated functional status among segregating V segments might reflect linkage disequilibrium, but an unknown experimental factor could not be ruled out. A cluster of highly shared sequence variants was judged likely to be a technical artifact of the sequencing pipeline. It was suggested by the authors that the approach could potentially be generalized to other disease states and immunological phenotypes. For the cohort, immune exposure information was limited to CMV serostatus. A later genetic analysis associated a missense DCLRE1C variant with V-gene and J-gene trimming of TCR beta chains, and an independent cohort replicated the association. In this cohort, only TCR beta chains were sequenced, and detectable features were limited by the absence of alpha or paired-chain data. A further reported finding was that TCR beta sequences accurately predicted the HLA-A and HLA-B alleles for most subjects in the first cohort. The study gave a list of around 170 TCR beta chains associated with cytomegalovirus. Because counts were too low, 15 or so rarely observed V segments, including chromosome 9 orphons, were excluded from the earlier analysis of about 500 of the donors. Three of the identified cytomegalovirus-associated TCR beta chains were confirmed in vitro to be specific for cytomegalovirus antigens. Presence/absence analyses assumed roughly uniform sequencing depth across donors, an assumption that may not hold. Most TCR sequences were observed very rarely across donors, whereas some public TCRs were present in many individuals. In both the original and validation cohorts, the classifier was reported to diagnose cytomegalovirus status with high specificity and sensitivity. Some IMGT-functional V segments, including TRBV6-2 and TRBV6-3, could not be told apart with the 87-base-pair reads, so those segments were excluded. Because some donors lacked HLA typing at each locus, the association tests relied only on the typed subset. In a later analysis, HLA-associated TCR beta chains were found to be more clonally expanded and to have lower generation probabilities than equally common non-associated chains. According to a later analysis, most CMV-associated TCR beta chains appeared to be HLA-restricted, and the HLA associations seemed to be driven largely by CMV exposure. Strong co-occurrence of HLA alleles, especially DR and DQ, made assigning TCR associations to individual alleles difficult. In a later analysis, TCR association rates were found to vary across HLA loci, with the most associated TCRs seen for DRB1 alleles and the fewest for HLA-C alleles. Compared with the roughly 670-donor mean, donors in an Asian-associated ancestry cluster had fewer N-insertions in productive TCRs, according to a later genetic analysis.

The rearranged chain carries TRBV6-5 and TRBJ2-3; TRBD2 is a weak D gene call, 6 bases matching. This clonotype was obtained from a man aged 35 to 55 in good health and CMV-seropositive. The sequenced material came from PBMCs. The DNA is TGTGCCAGCAGTTCGGTCGGGGGACCTACAGATACGCAGTATTTT. This yields the protein CASSSVGGPTDTQYF.